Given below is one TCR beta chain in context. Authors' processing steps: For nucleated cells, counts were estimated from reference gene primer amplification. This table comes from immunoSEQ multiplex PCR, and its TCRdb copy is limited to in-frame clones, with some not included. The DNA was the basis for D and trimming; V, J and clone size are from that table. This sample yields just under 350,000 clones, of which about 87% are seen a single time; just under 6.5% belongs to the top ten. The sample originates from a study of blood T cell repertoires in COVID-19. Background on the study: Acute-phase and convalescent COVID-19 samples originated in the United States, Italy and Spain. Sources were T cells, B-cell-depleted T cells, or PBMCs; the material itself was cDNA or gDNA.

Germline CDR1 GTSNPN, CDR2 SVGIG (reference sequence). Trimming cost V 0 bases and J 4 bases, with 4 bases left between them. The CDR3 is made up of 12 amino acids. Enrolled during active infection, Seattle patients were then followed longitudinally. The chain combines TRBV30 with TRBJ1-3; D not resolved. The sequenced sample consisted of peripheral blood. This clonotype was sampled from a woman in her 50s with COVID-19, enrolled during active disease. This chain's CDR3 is CAWSVLGNTIYF. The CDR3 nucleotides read TGTGCCTGGAGTGTTTTAGGAAACACCATATATTTT.